A single T cell receptor (beta chain) is shown here with its context. Germline loops: CDR1 GTSNPN, CDR2 SVGIG (reference sequence). CDR3 length: 13 amino acids. The V gene lost 0 bases and the J gene lost 6 bases, with 12 bases spanning the gap. The source of the sample is a study of T cell responses to AZD1222 COVID-19 vaccine. TCRdb keeps only in-frame clones here, not all; method: immunoSEQ multiplex PCR. Among over 100,000 clones listed, about 89% were seen once. The V call is TRBV30, the J call TRBJ2-7; D unclear. Source: peripheral blood, taken on day 0 of AZD1222 vaccination. The receptor was derived from an adult in good health. This CDR3 is CAWSVFPGAEQYF. The CDR3 DNA reads as TGTGCCTGGAGTGTATTTCCAGGCGCCGAGCAGTACTTC.